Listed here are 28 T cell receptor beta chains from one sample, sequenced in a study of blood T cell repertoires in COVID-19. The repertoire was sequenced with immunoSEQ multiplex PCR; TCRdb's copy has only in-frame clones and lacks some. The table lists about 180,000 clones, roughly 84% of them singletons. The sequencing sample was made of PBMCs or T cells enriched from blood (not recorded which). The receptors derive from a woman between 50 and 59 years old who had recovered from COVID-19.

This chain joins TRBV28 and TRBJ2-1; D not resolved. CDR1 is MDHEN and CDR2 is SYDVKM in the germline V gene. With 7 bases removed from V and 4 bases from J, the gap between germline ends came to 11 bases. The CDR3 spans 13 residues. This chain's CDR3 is CASTVDKYNEQFF. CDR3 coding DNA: TGTGCCAGCACCGTCGACAAATACAATGAGCAGTTCTTC.

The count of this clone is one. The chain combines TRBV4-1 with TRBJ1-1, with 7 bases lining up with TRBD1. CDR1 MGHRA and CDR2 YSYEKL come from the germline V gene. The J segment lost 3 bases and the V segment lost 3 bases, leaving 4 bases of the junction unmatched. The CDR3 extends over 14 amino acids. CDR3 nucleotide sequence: TGCGCCAGCAGCCAGGGAGACAGGGACACTGAAGCTTTCTTT. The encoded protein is CASSQGDRDTEAFF.

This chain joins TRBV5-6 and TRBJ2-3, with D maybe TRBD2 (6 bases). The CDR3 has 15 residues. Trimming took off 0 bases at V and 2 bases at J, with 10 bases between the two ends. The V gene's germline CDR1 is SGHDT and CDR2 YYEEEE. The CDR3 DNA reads TGTGCCAGCAGCTTGGAGGGAGGTGTCACAGATACGCAGTATTTT. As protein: CASSLEGGVTDTQYF.

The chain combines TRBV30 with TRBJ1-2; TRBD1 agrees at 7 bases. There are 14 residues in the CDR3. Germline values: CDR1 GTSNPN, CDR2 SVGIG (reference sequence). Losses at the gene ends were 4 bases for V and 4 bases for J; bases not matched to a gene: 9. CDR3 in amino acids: CAWKGQTPVYGYTF. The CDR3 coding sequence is TGTGCCTGGAAGGGACAGACCCCCGTCTATGGCTACACCTTC.

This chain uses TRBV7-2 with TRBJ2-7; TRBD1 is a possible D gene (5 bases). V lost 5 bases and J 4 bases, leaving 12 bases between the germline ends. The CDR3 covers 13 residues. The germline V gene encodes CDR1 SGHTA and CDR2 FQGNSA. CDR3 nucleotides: TGTGCCAGCAGCGCAGTAAGGGGTTACGAGCAGTACTTC. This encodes CASSAVRGYEQYF. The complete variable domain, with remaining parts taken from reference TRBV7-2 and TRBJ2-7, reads GAGVSQSPSNKVTEKGKDVELRCDPISGHTALYWYRQSLGQGLEFLIYFQGNSAPDKSGLPSDRFSAERTGGSVSTLTIQRTQQEDSAVYLCASSAVRGYEQYFGPGTRLTVT.

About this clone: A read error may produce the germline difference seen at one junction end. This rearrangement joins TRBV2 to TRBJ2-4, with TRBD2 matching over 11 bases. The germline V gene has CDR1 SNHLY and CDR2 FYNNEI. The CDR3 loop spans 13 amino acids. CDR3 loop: CASSERLAGRPNF. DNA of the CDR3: TGTGCCAGCAGTGAACGACTAGCGGGGCGCCCTAACTTC.

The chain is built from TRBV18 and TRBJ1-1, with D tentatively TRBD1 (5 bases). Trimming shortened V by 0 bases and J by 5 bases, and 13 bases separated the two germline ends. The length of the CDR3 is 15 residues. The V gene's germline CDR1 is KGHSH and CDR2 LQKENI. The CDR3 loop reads CASSPPVRVWTEAFF. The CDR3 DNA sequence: TGTGCCAGCTCACCACCGGTCAGGGTCTGGACTGAAGCTTTCTTT.

CDR3 in DNA: TGTGCCAGCAGCCCGACCCGGACAGGGTTAGATGAGCAGTTCTTC. This translates into CASSPTRTGLDEQFF. The rearrangement links TRBV7-8 to TRBJ2-1; 8 bases line up with TRBD1. Trimming cost V 5 bases and J 8 bases; bases outside gene matches: 11. The germline V gene encodes CDR1 SGHVS and CDR2 FQNEAQ. The CDR3 has 15 residues.

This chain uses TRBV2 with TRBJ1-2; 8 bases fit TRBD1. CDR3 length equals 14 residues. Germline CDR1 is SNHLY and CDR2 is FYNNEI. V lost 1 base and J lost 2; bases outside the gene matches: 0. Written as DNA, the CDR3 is TGTGCCAGCAGTGAAGGGACAGGGAACTATGGCTACACCTTC. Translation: CASSEGTGNYGYTF.

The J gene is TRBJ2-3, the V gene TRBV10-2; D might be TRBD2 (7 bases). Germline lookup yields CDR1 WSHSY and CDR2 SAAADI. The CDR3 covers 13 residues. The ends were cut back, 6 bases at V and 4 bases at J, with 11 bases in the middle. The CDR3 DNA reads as TGCGCCAGCAGACTAGGGGGGGCAGATACGCAGTATTTT. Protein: CASRLGGADTQYF.

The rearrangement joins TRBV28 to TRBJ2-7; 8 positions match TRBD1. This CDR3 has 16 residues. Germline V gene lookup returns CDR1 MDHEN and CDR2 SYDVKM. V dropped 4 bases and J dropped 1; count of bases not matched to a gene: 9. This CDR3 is CASSWDWTGRSYEQYF. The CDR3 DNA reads TGTGCCAGCAGTTGGGATTGGACAGGGAGGTCCTACGAGCAGTACTTC.

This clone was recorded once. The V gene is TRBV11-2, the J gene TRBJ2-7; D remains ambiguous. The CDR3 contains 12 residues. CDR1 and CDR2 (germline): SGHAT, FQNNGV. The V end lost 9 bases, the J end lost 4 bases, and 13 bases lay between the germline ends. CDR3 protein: CASSRHAYEQYF. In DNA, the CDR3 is TGTGCCAGTTCGCGACATGCATACGAGCAGTACTTC.

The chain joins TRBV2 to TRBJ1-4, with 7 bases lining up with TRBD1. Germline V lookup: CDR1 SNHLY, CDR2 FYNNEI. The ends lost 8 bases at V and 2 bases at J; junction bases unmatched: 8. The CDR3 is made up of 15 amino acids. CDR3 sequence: CASSLTGLTNEKLFF. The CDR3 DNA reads TGTGCCAGCTCCCTGACAGGGTTGACTAATGAAAAACTGTTTTTT.

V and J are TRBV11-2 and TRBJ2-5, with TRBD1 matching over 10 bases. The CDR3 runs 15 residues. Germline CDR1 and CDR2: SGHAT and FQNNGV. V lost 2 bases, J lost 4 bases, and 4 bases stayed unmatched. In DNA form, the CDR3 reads TGTGCCAGCAGCTTATGGACAGGGGGTGCAGAGACCCAGTACTTC. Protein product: CASSLWTGGAETQYF. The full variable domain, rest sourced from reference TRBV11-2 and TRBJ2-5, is EAGVAQSPRYKIIEKRQSVAFWCNPISGHATLYWYQQILGQGPKLLIQFQNNGVVDDSQLPKDRFSAERLKGVDSTLKIQPAKLEDSAVYLCASSLWTGGAETQYFGPGTRLLVL.

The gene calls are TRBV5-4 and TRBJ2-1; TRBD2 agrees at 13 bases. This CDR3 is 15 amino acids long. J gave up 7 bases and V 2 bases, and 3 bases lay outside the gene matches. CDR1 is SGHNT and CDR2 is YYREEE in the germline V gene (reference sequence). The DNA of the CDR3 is TGTGCCAGCAGCTTAACTAGCGGGAGGGGTAATGAGCAGTTCTTC. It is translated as CASSLTSGRGNEQFF. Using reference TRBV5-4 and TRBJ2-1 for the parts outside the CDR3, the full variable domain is ETGVTQSPTHLIKTRGQQVTLRCSSQSGHNTVSWYQQALGQGPQFIFQYYREEENGRGNFPPRFSGLQFPNYSSELNVNALELDDSALYLCASSLTSGRGNEQFFGPGTRLTVL.

The CDR3 DNA is TGCGCCAGCAGCCAGGCGAATAATCCAAGTGACGAGCAGTACTTC. Its translation is CASSQANNPSDEQYF. The gene calls are TRBV5-1 and TRBJ2-7; D not resolved. The ends were cut back, 4 bases at V and 5 bases at J, with 19 bases in the middle. The germline CDR1 and CDR2 sequences are SGHRS and YFSETQ. CDR3 length: 15 amino acids.

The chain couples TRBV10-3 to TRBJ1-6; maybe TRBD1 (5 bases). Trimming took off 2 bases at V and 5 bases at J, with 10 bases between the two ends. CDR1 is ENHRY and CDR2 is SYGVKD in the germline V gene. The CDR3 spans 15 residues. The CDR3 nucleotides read TGTGCCATCAGTGAGCGGGGGTTTGATAATTCACCCCTCCACTTT. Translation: CAISERGFDNSPLHF.

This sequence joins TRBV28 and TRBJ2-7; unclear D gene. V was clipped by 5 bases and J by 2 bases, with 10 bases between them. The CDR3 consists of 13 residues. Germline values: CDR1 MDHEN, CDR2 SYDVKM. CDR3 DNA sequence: TGTGCCAGCAGTCTGAGCGAGACCTACGAGCAGTACTTC. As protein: CASSLSETYEQYF.

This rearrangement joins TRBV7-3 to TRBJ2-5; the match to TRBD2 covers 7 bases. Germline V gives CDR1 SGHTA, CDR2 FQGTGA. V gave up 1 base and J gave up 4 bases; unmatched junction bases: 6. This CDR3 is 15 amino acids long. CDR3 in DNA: TGTGCCAGCAGCTTAAAGGGACTACCGAGAGAGACCCAGTACTTC. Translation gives CASSLKGLPRETQYF.

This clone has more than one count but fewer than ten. The CDR3 coding sequence is TGTGCCAGCGGAACAGCAGGGGGCCCATACAATGAGCAGTTCTTC. It is translated as CASGTAGGPYNEQFF. The J gene is TRBJ2-1, the V gene TRBV25-1, with 8 bases that match TRBD1. Germline CDR1 and CDR2: MGHDK and SYGVNS. V trimming: 8 bases; J trimming: 4 bases; junction bases outside the gene matches: 10. The CDR3 runs 15 residues.

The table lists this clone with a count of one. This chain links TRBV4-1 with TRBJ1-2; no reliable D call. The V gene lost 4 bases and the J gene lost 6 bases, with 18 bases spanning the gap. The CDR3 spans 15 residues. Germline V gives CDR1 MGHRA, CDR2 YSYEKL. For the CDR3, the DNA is TGCGCCAGCAGCCCCTCCTCGGCAGGAGGGAATGGCTACACCTTC. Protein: CASSPSSAGGNGYTF.

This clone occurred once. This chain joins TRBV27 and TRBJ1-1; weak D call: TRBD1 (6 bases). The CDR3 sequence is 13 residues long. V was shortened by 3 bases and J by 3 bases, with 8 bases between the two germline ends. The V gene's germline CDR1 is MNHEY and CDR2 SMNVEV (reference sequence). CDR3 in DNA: TGTGCCAGCAGTTTTGAGGGGGACACTGAAGCTTTCTTT. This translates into CASSFEGDTEAFF.

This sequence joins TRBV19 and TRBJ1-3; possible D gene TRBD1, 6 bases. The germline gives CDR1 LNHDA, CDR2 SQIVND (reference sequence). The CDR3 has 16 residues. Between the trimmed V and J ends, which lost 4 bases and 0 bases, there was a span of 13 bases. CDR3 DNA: TGTGCCAGTAGTAGAGGACAGTTCAACTCTGGAAACACCATATATTTT. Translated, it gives CASSRGQFNSGNTIYF.

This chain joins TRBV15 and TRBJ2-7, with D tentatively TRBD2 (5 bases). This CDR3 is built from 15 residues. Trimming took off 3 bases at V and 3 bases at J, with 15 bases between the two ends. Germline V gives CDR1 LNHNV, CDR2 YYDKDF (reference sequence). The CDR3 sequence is CATSSSREGLYEQYF. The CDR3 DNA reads TGTGCCACCAGCAGTTCGAGGGAAGGACTCTACGAGCAGTACTTC.

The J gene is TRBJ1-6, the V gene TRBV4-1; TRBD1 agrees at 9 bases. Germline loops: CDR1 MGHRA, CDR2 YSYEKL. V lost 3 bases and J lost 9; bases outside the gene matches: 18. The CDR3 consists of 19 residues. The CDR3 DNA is TGCGCCAGCAGCCATGAACCCCTATTAAAGGACAGGGGTTCTTCACCCCTCCACTTT. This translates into CASSHEPLLKDRGSSPLHF.

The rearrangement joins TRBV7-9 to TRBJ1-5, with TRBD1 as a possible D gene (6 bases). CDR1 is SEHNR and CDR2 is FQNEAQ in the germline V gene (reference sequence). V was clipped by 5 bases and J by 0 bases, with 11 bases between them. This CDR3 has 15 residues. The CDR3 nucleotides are TGTGCCAGCAGCCAGGACAGCCTTAGCAATCAGCCCCAGCATTTT. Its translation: CASSQDSLSNQPQHF.

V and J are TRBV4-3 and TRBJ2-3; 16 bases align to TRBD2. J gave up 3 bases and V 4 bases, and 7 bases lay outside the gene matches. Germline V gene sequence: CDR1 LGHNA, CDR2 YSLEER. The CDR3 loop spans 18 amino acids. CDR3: CASSRGTSGRAGTDTQYF. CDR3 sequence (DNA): TGCGCCAGCAGCCGAGGGACTAGCGGGAGGGCTGGGACAGATACGCAGTATTTT.

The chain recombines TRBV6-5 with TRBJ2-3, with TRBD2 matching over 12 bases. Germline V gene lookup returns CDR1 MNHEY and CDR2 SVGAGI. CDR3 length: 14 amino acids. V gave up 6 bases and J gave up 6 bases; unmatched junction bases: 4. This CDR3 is CASSYGLAGDTQYF. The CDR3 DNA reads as TGTGCCAGCAGCTATGGACTAGCGGGGGATACGCAGTATTTT.